The T cell receptor (beta chain) described here comes from a study of T-cell memory formation after mild COVID-19. Study overall: For the most part, TCR clusters were specific to one donor.

TCRdb itself ran the 5' RACE reads through MiXCR, one entry per CDR3 protein. This sample has around 80,000 distinct CDR3 sequences, with 9.5% to 15% found just once. Trimming shortened V by 5 bases and J by 1 base, and 14 bases separated the two germline ends. Per the germline V gene, CDR1 is SEHNR and CDR2 is FQNEAQ (reference sequence). The CDR3 is 15 amino acids. Findings of the study overall: Clones contracting across day 15 to 85 had a balanced CD4/CD8 profile; later expanding clones leaned CD4+. Some clones that responded turned up in pre-infection memory, which suggests that cross-reactive memory joined in. CD4+ contracting clones lay mainly in CM and EM, CD8+ ones in EMRA.

This clonotype was seen more than once but under ten times. Its antigen is unidentified. Sequencing input: PBMCs or a T cell subset sorted from them (not recorded which). The clonotype comes from a man aged 18 to 29 who had mild COVID-19 (a few samples of this study predate the infection). Cell type and time point are not known. The rearrangement joins TRBV7-9 to TRBJ2-5; no clear D. CDR3 in amino acids: CASSPPLVGQETQYF. The CDR3 nucleotides read TGTGCCAGCAGCCCGCCGTTGGTGGGCCAAGAGACCCAGTACTTC.